Only one count was recorded for the clone carrying this T cell receptor (beta chain). These data originate in a study of T cell changes during pregnancy in multiple sclerosis. Libraries were prepared by immunoSEQ multiplex PCR; TCRdb keeps only in-frame clonotypes and omits some of them. The sample consists of roughly 40,000 clones, approximately 92% of them appearing once. V lost 0 bases to trimming and J lost 0 bases, with 9 bases between them. CDR1 is SNHLY and CDR2 is FYNNEI in the germline V gene. The CDR3 has 16 amino acids. The J gene is TRBJ1-3, the V gene TRBV2; D gene ambiguous. The source material was CD8+ T cells from peripheral blood mononuclear cells, sampled in the first trimester of pregnancy. This TCR came from a female donor with multiple sclerosis, enrolled in a pregnancy study. This chain's CDR3 is CASSEAVTYSGNTIYF. As DNA, the CDR3 is TGTGCCAGCAGTGAAGCGGTCACCTACTCTGGAAACACCATATATTTT.